This is a list of T cell receptor beta chains from one sample in a study of blood T cell repertoires in COVID-19. This table comes from immunoSEQ multiplex PCR, and its TCRdb copy is limited to in-frame clones, with some not included. The table lists some 380,000 clones, around 90% of them singletons, with around 7% in the top ten. Material for sequencing was peripheral blood. Receptors originate from a man aged 18 to 29 with active or convalescent COVID-19. Each CDR3 is given with its conserved first and last residue. The D gene is left open where the match is weak. Size is omitted from some rows. Given values are once, few, many or a class for expanded clones.

j_gene	abundance	v_gene	d_gene	CDR3aa	CDR3nt
TRBJ2-7	NA	TRBV7-2	NA	CASSLHHHSPGLSGEQYF	TGTGCCAGCAGCCTCCACCACCATTCACCGGGACTCTCGGGCGAGCAGTACTTC
TRBJ2-7	NA	TRBV6-1	NA	CASSEGSGANYEQYF	TGTGCCAGCAGTGAAGGGTCAGGGGCCAACTACGAGCAGTACTTC
TRBJ1-3	NA	TRBV7-9	NA	CASSPVEIGNTIYF	TGTGCCAGCAGCCCGGTCGAGATCGGAAACACCATATATTTT
TRBJ2-2	NA	TRBV11-3	NA	CASSLGLAGELFF	TGTGCCAGCAGCTTAGGACTTGCCGGGGAGCTGTTTTTT
TRBJ1-4	NA	TRBV11-2	TRBD1	CASSSGTGTNEKLFF	TGTGCCAGCAGCTCCGGGACAGGGACTAATGAAAAACTGTTTTTT
TRBJ1-2	once	TRBV6-2/TRBV6-3	NA	CASSYSGSNYGYTF	TGTGCCAGCAGTTACTCGGGCAGCAACTATGGCTACACCTTC
TRBJ1-1	NA	TRBV28	NA	CASRPPRSTEAFF	TGTGCCAGCAGGCCCCCGAGAAGTACTGAAGCTTTCTTT
TRBJ2-1	NA	TRBV12-2	NA	CASRMRAPGQPYWNEQFF	TGTGCAAGTCGCATGAGGGCCCCGGGACAGCCCTATTGGAATGAGCAGTTCTTC
TRBJ2-7	few	TRBV15	NA	CATSKGNRRDSYEQYF	TGTGCCACCAGCAAAGGAAATCGGCGGGACTCCTACGAGCAGTACTTC
TRBJ2-5	NA	TRBV18	TRBD1	CASSPETGFGETQYF	TGTGCCAGCTCACCAGAGACAGGGTTTGGTGAGACCCAGTACTTC
TRBJ2-3	few	TRBV6-2/TRBV6-3	TRBD2	CASSLSGSPDNTQYF	TGTGCCAGCAGTCTCAGCGGGAGTCCCGATAATACGCAGTATTTT
TRBJ1-5	NA	TRBV6-2/TRBV6-3	TRBD1	CASSYQFLDRPIQPQHF	TGTGCCAGCAGTTACCAATTCCTGGACAGGCCTATCCAGCCCCAGCATTTT
TRBJ2-4	NA	TRBV5-6	NA	CASSLRRELGRAKNIQYF	TGTGCCAGCAGCTTGCGCAGGGAATTGGGGCGGGCCAAAAACATTCAGTACTTC
TRBJ1-2	NA	TRBV10-3	NA	CAISEGMDSVVYGYTF	TGTGCCATCAGTGAGGGGATGGACAGCGTTGTTTATGGCTACACCTTC
TRBJ1-4	NA	TRBV3-1/TRBV3-2	NA	CASSHAQGIGTNEKLFF	TGTGCCAGCAGCCATGCTCAGGGCATAGGAACTAATGAAAAACTGTTTTTT